One T cell receptor (beta chain) is described in this entry. This entry comes from a study of chemoradiotherapy in HPV16-positive cancers. The length of the CDR3 is 14 residues. V lost 3 bases and J 3 bases, leaving 11 bases between the germline ends. Per the germline V gene, CDR1 is ENHRY and CDR2 is SYGVKD. Using immunoSEQ multiplex PCR, the repertoire was profiled, and TCRdb retains in-frame clones only, with some absent. The data hold around 23,000 clones, with 70% to 90% observed a single time. This TCR was recovered from a human donor with HPV-associated anogenital cancer. The material was blood, obtained from a patient who underwent chemoradiotherapy. This chain connects TRBV10-3 to TRBJ1-1; TRBD1 might be the D (6 bases). CDR3 region: CAISDRGRDTEAFF. In DNA form, the CDR3 reads TGTGCCATCAGTGACAGGGGCAGGGACACTGAAGCTTTCTTT.